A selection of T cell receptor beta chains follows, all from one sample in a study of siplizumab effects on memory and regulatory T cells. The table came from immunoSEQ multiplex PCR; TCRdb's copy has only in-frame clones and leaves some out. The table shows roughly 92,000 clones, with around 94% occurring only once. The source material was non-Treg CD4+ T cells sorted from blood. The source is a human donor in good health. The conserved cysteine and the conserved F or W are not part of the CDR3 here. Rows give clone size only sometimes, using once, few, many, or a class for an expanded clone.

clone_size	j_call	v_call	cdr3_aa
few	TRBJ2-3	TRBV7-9	ASSLRPGLAGADTQY
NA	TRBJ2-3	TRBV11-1	ASSLIMGQYSDTQY
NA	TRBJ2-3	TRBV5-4	ASSPDTDTQY
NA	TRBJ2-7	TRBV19	ASSRYGQGNEQY
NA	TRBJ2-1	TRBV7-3	ASSSHPRDSINEQF
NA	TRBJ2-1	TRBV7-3	ASSLGEGRVEQF
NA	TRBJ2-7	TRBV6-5	ASSKGGGYEQY
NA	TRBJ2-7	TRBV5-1	ASSPTRDSAYEQY
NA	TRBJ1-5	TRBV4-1	ASSQGNGVGQPQH
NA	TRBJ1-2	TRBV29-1	SVAFLGGYGYT
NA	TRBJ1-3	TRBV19	ASYDRTFSGNTIY
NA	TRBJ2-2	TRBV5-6	ASSSRGRANTGELF
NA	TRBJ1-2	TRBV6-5	ASSYSPKGEYGYT
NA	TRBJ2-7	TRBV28	ASSLRDSGSN
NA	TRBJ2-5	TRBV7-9	ASSDHRGRRGSEETQY
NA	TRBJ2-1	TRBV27	ASTQLASSYNEQF
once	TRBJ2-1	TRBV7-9	ASSLAGIRVDEQF
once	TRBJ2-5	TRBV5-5	ASSLFSRQETQY
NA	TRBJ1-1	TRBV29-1	SETQGLTNTEAF
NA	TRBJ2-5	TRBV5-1	ASTVSDSQETQY
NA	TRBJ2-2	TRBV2	ASSVLGTGELF
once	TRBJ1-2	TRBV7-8	ASSFGNLLYT
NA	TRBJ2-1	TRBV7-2	ASSLVGHEQF
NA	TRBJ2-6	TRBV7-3	ASSPLTRAPGANVLT
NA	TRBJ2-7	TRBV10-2	ASRRGGNEQY
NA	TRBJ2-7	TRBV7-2	ASSPRAGGMEEQY
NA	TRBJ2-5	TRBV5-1	ASSLEGGEQETQY
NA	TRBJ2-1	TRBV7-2	ASSPSFRAYNEQF
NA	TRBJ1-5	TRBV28	ASSFSGGRNQPQH